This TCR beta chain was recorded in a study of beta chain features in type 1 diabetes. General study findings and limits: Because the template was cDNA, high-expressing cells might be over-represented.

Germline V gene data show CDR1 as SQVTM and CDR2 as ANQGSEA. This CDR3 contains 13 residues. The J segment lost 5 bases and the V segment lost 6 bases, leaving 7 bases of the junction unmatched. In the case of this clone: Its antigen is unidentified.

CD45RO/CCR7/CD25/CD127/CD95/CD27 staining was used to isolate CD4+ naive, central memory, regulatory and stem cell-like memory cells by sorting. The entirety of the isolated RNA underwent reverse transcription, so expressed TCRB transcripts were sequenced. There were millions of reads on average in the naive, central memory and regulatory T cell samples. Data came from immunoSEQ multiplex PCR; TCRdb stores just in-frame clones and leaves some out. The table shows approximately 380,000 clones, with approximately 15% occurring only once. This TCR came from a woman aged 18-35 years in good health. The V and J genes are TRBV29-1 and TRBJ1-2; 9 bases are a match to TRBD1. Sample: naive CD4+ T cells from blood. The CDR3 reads CSVTGTGKYGYTF. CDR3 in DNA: TGCAGCGTCACCGGGACAGGGAAGTATGGCTACACCTTC.